Presented here are 27 T cell receptor beta chains from one specimen sequenced in a study of Ad26.COV2.S vaccination and SARS-CoV-2 variants (dated by TCRdb to the early 2020s). The library was generated by the immunoSEQ multiplex PCR assay. The source is immuneACCESS, and TCRdb retained only in-frame sequences with V and J called. Part of the clones is not carried over; for the studies checked, unresolved V genes explain less than half of this, and the remainder is unexplained. This sample gives around 270,000 clones in total; 87% of them show up just once. The ten top clones hold about 2.8% of the sample. The meaning of the sample's treatment or condition label: roughly 20 received Ad26.COV2.S at low or high dose, single or two shots; about 5 received placebo; per-sample allocation not given. Repertoires of vaccine and placebo recipients were sequenced from samples taken on day 63 after the first injection.

The sequencing here drew on peripheral blood, taken in a trial of Ad26.COV2.S vaccine versus placebo. These receptors were collected from a person between 18 and 59 years old who received the Ad26.COV2.S COVID-19 vaccine or a placebo.

This clone occurred once. This chain uses TRBV6-2 or TRBV6-3 with TRBJ2-7; the match to TRBD2 covers 9 bases. Germline loops: CDR1 MNHEY, CDR2 SVGEGT. The V gene end was trimmed by 4 bases and the J gene end by 0 bases; junction bases not matched to a gene: 10. This CDR3 has 17 residues. The CDR3 is CASSSGRGGGASYEQYF. The CDR3 nucleotides read TGTGCCAGCAGTTCCGGCCGGGGCGGGGGGGCCTCCTACGAGCAGTACTTC.

The gene calls are TRBV19 and TRBJ1-5, with D unresolved. This CDR3 is built from 16 residues. CDR1 is LNHDA and CDR2 is SQIVND in the germline V gene (reference sequence). V was shortened by 6 bases and J by 1 base, with 16 bases between the two germline ends. CDR3 nucleotide sequence: TGTGCCAGTAGCCTCCGGGAAGGAGTAAGCAATCAGCCCCAGCATTTT. This codes for CASSLREGVSNQPQHF.

This chain links TRBV6-6 with TRBJ2-2; possible D gene TRBD2, 5 bases. CDR1 and CDR2 (germline): MNHNY, SVGAGI (reference sequence). The CDR3 loop spans 15 amino acids. V was shortened by 2 bases and J by 1 base, with 8 bases between the two germline ends. DNA of the CDR3: TGTGCCAGCAGTTACGAAAGCGGGAACACCGGGGAGCTGTTTTTT. This gives the protein CASSYESGNTGELFF.

CDR3 sequence (DNA): TGTGCCAGCAGTGAAAGCGGGAGGCTGAACAATGAGCAGTTCTTC. Its translation is CASSESGRLNNEQFF. J is TRBJ2-1 and V is TRBV2, with TRBD2 matching 9 bases. The V segment lost 2 bases and the J segment 5 bases; nucleotides outside the gene matches: 4. The germline gives CDR1 SNHLY, CDR2 FYNNEI. The CDR3 runs 15 residues.

To note about this clone: The germline gene is not matched at one end of the junction; a read error may be the cause. The gene calls are TRBV9 and TRBJ1-2; D is undetermined. Germline-derived CDR1 and CDR2 are SGDLS and YYNGEE. There are 15 residues in the CDR3. The CDR3 loop is CASSPRSDGNSGYTF. CDR3 coding DNA: TGTGCCAGCAGCCCAAGATCGGACGGGAACTCTGGCTACACCTTC.

The gene calls are TRBV4-3 and TRBJ2-5; 10 bases align to TRBD2. This CDR3 contains 16 residues. Per germline, CDR1 LGHNA and CDR2 YSLEER. V was pared by 3 bases and J by 0 bases, with 4 bases of the junction left unmatched. The CDR3 DNA reads TGCGCCAGCAGCCAGTCGGGACTAGCGTACCAAGAGACCCAGTACTTC. Amino acid sequence: CASSQSGLAYQETQYF.

The chain joins TRBV18 to TRBJ1-5, with 7 bases that match TRBD1. V was pared by 6 bases and J by 0 bases, with 14 bases of the junction left unmatched. The CDR3 has 18 residues. Germline V gene data show CDR1 as KGHSH and CDR2 as LQKENI. The CDR3 sequence is CASSPDPSGTDSNQPQHF. The CDR3 bases are TGTGCCAGCTCTCCCGACCCGTCAGGGACAGATAGCAATCAGCCCCAGCATTTT.

This chain uses TRBV30 with TRBJ2-2, with TRBD2 identical over 10 bases. V shed 5 bases and J 6 bases; nucleotides not matched to a gene: 3. The CDR3 is 13 amino acids. The germline V gene has CDR1 GTSNPN and CDR2 SVGIG (reference sequence). CDR3 region: CAWGGTSAGELFF. The CDR3 region has the DNA TGTGCCTGGGGGGGGACTAGCGCCGGGGAGCTGTTTTTT.

This clone appeared a single time. The chain joins TRBV6-2 or TRBV6-3 to TRBJ1-1; weak D call: TRBD1 (6 bases). Germline-derived CDR1 and CDR2 are MNHEY and SVGEGT. Trimming removed 3 bases at V and 1 base at J, with 21 bases between. This CDR3 contains 18 residues. The CDR3 loop reads CASSYRPYTGRKNTEAFF. DNA of the CDR3: TGTGCCAGCAGTTATCGCCCATACACAGGGAGGAAGAACACTGAAGCTTTCTTT.

The V gene is TRBV18, the J gene TRBJ1-1, with no clear D. Trimming left V 4 bases short and J 0 bases short, with 9 bases between. There are 14 residues in the CDR3. The germline CDR1 and CDR2 sequences are KGHSH and LQKENI. The CDR3: CASSLRRVNTEAFF. CDR3 sequence (DNA): TGTGCCAGCTCACTAAGGCGGGTGAACACTGAAGCTTTCTTT.

The rearrangement links TRBV18 to TRBJ1-2; no clear D. Germline CDR1 is KGHSH and CDR2 is LQKENI. The CDR3 length is 12 residues. Between the trimmed V and J ends, which lost 6 bases and 6 bases, there was a span of 11 bases. The CDR3 is CASSGGGNGYTF. CDR3 nucleotide sequence: TGTGCCAGCTCGGGAGGAGGGAATGGCTACACCTTC. The entire variable domain, with the rest obtained from reference TRBV18 and TRBJ1-2, is as follows: NAGVMQNPRHLVRRRGQEARLRCSPMKGHSHVYWYRQLPEEGLKFMVYLQKENIIDESGMPKERFSAEFPKEGPSILRIQQVVRGDSAAYFCASSGGGNGYTFGSGTRLTVV.

V gene TRBV15 combines with J gene TRBJ1-2, with D uncertain. The V end lost 2 bases, the J end lost 0 bases, and 13 bases lay between the germline ends. The CDR3 consists of 16 residues. Germline CDR1 LNHNV, CDR2 YYDKDF (reference sequence). The CDR3, as DNA: TGTGCCACCAGCAGACCTAAGGGAGTTTCTAACTATGGCTACACCTTC. Encoded protein: CATSRPKGVSNYGYTF. Full variable domain (rest looked up from reference TRBV15 and TRBJ1-2): DAMVIQNPRYQVTQFGKPVTLSCSQTLNHNVMYWYQQKSSQAPKLLFHYYDKDFNNEADTPDNFQSRRPNTSFCFLDIRSPGLGDTAMYLCATSRPKGVSNYGYTFGSGTRLTVV.

The chain links TRBV5-6 to TRBJ2-2; D is possibly TRBD1 or TRBD2 (6 bases each). V was shortened by 1 base and J by 6 bases, with 10 bases between the two germline ends. The CDR3 has 14 amino acids. The germline gives CDR1 SGHDT, CDR2 YYEEEE. CDR3 amino acids: CASSLWGASGELFF. The CDR3 DNA reads TGTGCCAGCAGCTTGTGGGGGGCATCCGGGGAGCTGTTTTTT.

J is TRBJ1-1 and V is TRBV3-1 (or the pseudogene TRBV3-2), with D perhaps TRBD1 (5 bases). CDR3 length equals 15 residues. Between the trimmed V and J ends, which lost 5 bases and 5 bases, there was a span of 18 bases. The germline V gene has CDR1 LGHDT and CDR2 YNNKEL (reference sequence). CDR3 DNA sequence: TGTGCCAGCAGCTCACAAGGGACGGCCGGGACTGAAGCTTTCTTT. It encodes CASSSQGTAGTEAFF.

This chain connects TRBV6-2 or TRBV6-3 to TRBJ2-1, with D perhaps TRBD2 (6 bases). V lost 2 bases and J 9 bases, leaving 17 bases between the germline ends. The V gene's germline CDR1 is MNHEY and CDR2 SVGEGT. The CDR3 spans 15 residues. Written as DNA, the CDR3 is TGTGCCAGCAGTTACCAGGGCGGCCCCGGGGGTGAGCAGTTCTTC. Encoded protein: CASSYQGGPGGEQFF.

V is TRBV30 and J is TRBJ1-5; a possible D gene is TRBD1 (5 bases). The germline V and J ends were trimmed by 1 base and 2 bases, with 12 bases remaining between them. CDR1 GTSNPN and CDR2 SVGIG come from the germline V gene (reference sequence). The CDR3 runs to 15 residues. The CDR3 sequence: CAWSGKGLGNQPQHF. CDR3 nucleotides: TGTGCCTGGAGTGGCAAGGGGCTTGGCAATCAGCCCCAGCATTTT.

The V gene is TRBV27, the J gene TRBJ1-6; 8 nucleotides line up with TRBD1. Germline V gene data show CDR1 as MNHEY and CDR2 as SMNVEV (reference sequence). The CDR3 covers 19 residues. V dropped 6 bases and J dropped 1; count of bases not matched to a gene: 14. Here the CDR3 reads CASRTYPDRAGSYNSPLHF. In nucleotides, the CDR3 is TGTGCCAGCAGGACATACCCGGACAGGGCAGGATCCTATAATTCACCCCTCCACTTT.

This sequence joins TRBV24-1 and TRBJ2-3; TRBD2 aligns across 8 bases. The CDR3 length is 16 residues. The trim removed 1 base at V and 1 base at J, leaving 3 bases unmatched. Germline V gene lookup returns CDR1 KGHDR and CDR2 SFDVKD. CDR3 protein: CATSDLRRGGTDTQYF. The CDR3 nucleotides read TGTGCCACCAGTGATTTAAGGCGGGGGGGCACAGATACGCAGTATTTT.

V and J are TRBV7-2 and TRBJ2-5; D is unresolved. CDR1 is SGHTA, CDR2 FQGNSA, per germline. V was pared by 2 bases and J by 1 base, with 11 bases between. This CDR3 is built from 15 residues. The CDR3 here is CASSLQSGAQETQYF. Here the CDR3 DNA reads TGTGCCAGCAGCTTACAATCCGGCGCCCAAGAGACCCAGTACTTC.

The V and J genes are TRBV18 and TRBJ2-1; D not certain. CDR3 size: 16 residues. V was cut by 6 bases and J by 0 bases, with 15 bases left in between. Germline lookup yields CDR1 KGHSH and CDR2 LQKENI. The CDR3 spells CASSYRRASSYNEQFF. Here the CDR3 DNA reads TGTGCCAGCTCCTACCGTAGGGCTAGCTCCTACAATGAGCAGTTCTTC.

DNA of the CDR3: TGTGCCTGGAGTGTACCCACTCGACAGGAGAACACTGAAGCTTTCTTT. This codes for CAWSVPTRQENTEAFF. The rearrangement links TRBV30 to TRBJ1-1, with D maybe TRBD1 (6 bases). Germline V gives CDR1 GTSNPN, CDR2 SVGIG (reference sequence). The CDR3 length is 16 residues. V was shortened by 0 bases and J by 1 base, with 15 bases between the two germline ends.

V and J are TRBV5-6 and TRBJ1-1, with 9 positions matching TRBD1. This CDR3 contains 15 residues. The germline V gene encodes CDR1 SGHDT and CDR2 YYEEEE. V gave up 2 bases and J gave up 2 bases; unmatched junction bases: 4. CDR3 coding DNA: TGTGCCAGCAGCTTCCGGGACAGGGCCAACACTGAAGCTTTCTTT. Its protein is CASSFRDRANTEAFF.

Only one count was recorded for this clone. The chain has TRBV9 and TRBJ2-1; 8 bases match TRBD2. The V gene end was trimmed by 4 bases and the J gene end by 5 bases; junction bases not matched to a gene: 14. Germline V CDR1 and CDR2: SGDLS, YYNGEE. The CDR3 runs 17 residues. The chain's CDR3 is CASSFGTSWGLNNEQFF. Written as DNA, the CDR3 is TGTGCCAGCAGCTTCGGGACTAGTTGGGGGTTGAACAATGAGCAGTTCTTC.

The chain employs TRBV4-1 and TRBJ2-3; D is uncertain. With 2 bases removed from V and 6 bases from J, the gap between germline ends came to 15 bases. CDR3 length: 15 amino acids. Germline V gives CDR1 MGHRA, CDR2 YSYEKL. CDR3 in amino acids: CASSQLPRLGDTQYF. In DNA, the CDR3 is TGCGCCAGCAGCCAACTTCCCCGGTTGGGGGATACGCAGTATTTT.

The chain joins TRBV5-1 to TRBJ2-1; weak D call: TRBD2 (8 bases). Germline V gives CDR1 SGHRS, CDR2 YFSETQ. This CDR3 comprises 15 residues. V lost 0 bases, J lost 5 bases, and 12 bases lay in between. CDR3 nucleotides: TGCGCCAGCAGCTTGGACGGGAGGGGGCACAATGAGCAGTTCTTC. Amino acid sequence: CASSLDGRGHNEQFF. Full variable domain (outside the CDR3, taken from reference TRBV5-1 and TRBJ2-1): KAGVTQTPRYLIKTRGQQVTLSCSPISGHRSVSWYQQTPGQGLQFLFEYFSETQRNKGNFPGRFSGRQFSNSRSEMNVSTLELGDSALYLCASSLDGRGHNEQFFGPGTRLTVL.

The CDR3 reads CASSWLAGAYTDTQYF. CDR3 coding DNA: TGTGCCAGCAGCTGGTTAGCGGGAGCCTACACAGATACGCAGTATTTT. The chain combines TRBV11-2 with TRBJ2-3; the match to TRBD2 covers 9 bases. The CDR3 loop spans 16 amino acids. Trimming cost V 4 bases and J 2 bases; bases outside gene matches: 7. In germline, CDR1 is SGHAT, CDR2 FQNNGV.

The chain has TRBV7-2 and TRBJ2-5; the D is unclear. V shed 0 bases and J shed 1 base, with 12 bases lying between them. There are 16 residues in the CDR3. Germline V gene data show CDR1 as SGHTA and CDR2 as FQGNSA. CDR3 sequence (DNA): TGTGCCAGCAGCTTAGCCATGGCTGATAGCCAAGAGACCCAGTACTTC. This translates into CASSLAMADSQETQYF.